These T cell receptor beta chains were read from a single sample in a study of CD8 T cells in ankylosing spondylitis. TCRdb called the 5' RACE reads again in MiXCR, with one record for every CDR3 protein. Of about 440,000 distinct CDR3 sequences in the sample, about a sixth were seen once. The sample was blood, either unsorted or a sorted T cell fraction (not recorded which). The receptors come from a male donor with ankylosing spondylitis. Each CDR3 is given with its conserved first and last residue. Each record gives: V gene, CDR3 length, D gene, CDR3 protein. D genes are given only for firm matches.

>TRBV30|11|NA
CAWGVTGELFF
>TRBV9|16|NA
CASSVGSLGGTDTQYF
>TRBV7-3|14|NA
CASSPEFSTDTQYF
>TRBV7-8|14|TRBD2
CASSPGTSAHTQYF
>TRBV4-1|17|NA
CASSQEIGTIPFGEQYF
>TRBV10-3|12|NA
CAISLEDSPLHF
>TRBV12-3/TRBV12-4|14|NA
CASSIRGVTDTQYF
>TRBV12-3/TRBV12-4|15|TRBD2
CASSLAGGRGDTQYF
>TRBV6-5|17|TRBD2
CASSYSSSGRSTDTQYF
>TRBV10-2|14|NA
CASRGPLITGELFF
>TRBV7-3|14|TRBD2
CASSLTGGADTQYF
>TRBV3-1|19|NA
CASSQRAAGSVSGANVLTF
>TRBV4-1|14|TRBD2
CASRTAGGGGELFF
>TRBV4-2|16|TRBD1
CASSQDLTGVNQPQHF
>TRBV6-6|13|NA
CASSSGRMGTQYF
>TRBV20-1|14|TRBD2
CSAPSGGHYNEQFF
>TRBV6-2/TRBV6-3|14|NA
CASSYKGGSYEQYF
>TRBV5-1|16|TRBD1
CASSRGTGGAGEKLFF
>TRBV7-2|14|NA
CASSYQGGPTEAFF
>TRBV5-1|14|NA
CASSLLGVNTEAFF
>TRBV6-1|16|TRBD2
CASSRLAGASTDTQYF
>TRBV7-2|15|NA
CASSLNKGPTDTQYF
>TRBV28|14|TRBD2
CASSFLAGGETQYF
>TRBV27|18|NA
CASSLSGQNLYSNQPQHF
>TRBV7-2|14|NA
CASSLVQVSNVLTF
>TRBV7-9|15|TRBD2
CASSLGAGGTNEQFF
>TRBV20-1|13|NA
CSARDFSPDGYTF